The TCR beta chain under discussion was sequenced for a study of T cell repertoires in cytomegalovirus infection. General study findings and limits: HLA-C-restricted CMV-specific TCR beta clonotypes were dominant in the ex vivo response.

TCRdb processed the reads anew with MiXCR; each CDR3 protein has one entry. The sample lists fewer than 850,000 distinct CDR3 sequences; under 35% were seen once. This clonotype occurred a few times. Its antigen is unidentified. CDR1 and CDR2 (germline): SGHVS, FNYEAQ. The V segment lost 6 bases and the J segment 5 bases; nucleotides outside the gene matches: 12. The CDR3 contains 15 residues. This receptor was identified in a human donor in good health (CMV status not recorded). Some clones in this sample may be carry-over from other donors' samples. The chain uses TRBV7-6 and TRBJ2-5; 7 nucleotides agree with TRBD2. Source: cultured CD8+ T cells from PBMCs, taken from culture after CMV antigen stimulation. CDR3 protein: CASRFITDSGETQYF. CDR3 sequence (DNA): TGTGCCAGCAGATTTATTACGGATAGCGGGGAGACCCAGTACTTC.